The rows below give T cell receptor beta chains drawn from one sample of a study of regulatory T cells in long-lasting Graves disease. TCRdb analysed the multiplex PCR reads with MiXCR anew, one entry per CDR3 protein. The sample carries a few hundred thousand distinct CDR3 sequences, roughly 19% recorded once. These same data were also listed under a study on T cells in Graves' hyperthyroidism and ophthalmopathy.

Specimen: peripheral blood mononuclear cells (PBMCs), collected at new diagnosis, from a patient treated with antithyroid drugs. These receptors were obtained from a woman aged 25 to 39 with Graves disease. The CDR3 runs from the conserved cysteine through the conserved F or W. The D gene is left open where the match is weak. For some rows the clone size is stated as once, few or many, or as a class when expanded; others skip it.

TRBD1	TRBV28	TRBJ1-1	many	CASSPWDRNTEAFF	TGTGCCAGCAGCCCCTGGGACAGGAACACTGAAGCTTTCTTT
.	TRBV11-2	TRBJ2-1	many	CASSLEWRNEQFF	TGTGCCAGCAGCTTAGAATGGCGGAATGAGCAGTTCTTC
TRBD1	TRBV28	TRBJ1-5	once	CASSLDRGLAQPQHF	TGTGCCAGCAGTTTGGACAGGGGGCTCGCTCAGCCCCAGCATTTT
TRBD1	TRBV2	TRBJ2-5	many	CASSSYRGTYQETQYF	TGTGCCAGCAGCAGCTACAGGGGCACGTACCAAGAGACCCAGTACTTC
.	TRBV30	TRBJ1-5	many	CAWSPGNGNQPQHF	TGTGCCTGGAGTCCCGGGAATGGCAATCAGCCCCAGCATTTT
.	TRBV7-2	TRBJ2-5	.	CASSLATGSGTQYF	TGTGCCAGCAGCTTAGCTACTGGGTCCGGGACCCAGTACTTC
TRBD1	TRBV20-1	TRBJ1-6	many	CSARDGQGESSPLHF	TGCAGTGCTAGAGACGGACAGGGCGAAAGTTCACCCCTCCACTTT
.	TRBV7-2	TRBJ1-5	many	CASSLADVFFSNQPQHF	TGTGCCAGCAGCTTAGCTGATGTGTTCTTTAGCAATCAGCCCCAGCATTTT
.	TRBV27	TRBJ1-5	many	CASSLTPYSNQPQHF	TGTGCCAGCAGTTTAACCCCCTATAGCAATCAGCCCCAGCATTTT
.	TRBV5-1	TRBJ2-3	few	CASGVDGRTDTQYF	TGCGCCAGCGGGGTAGACGGCCGTACAGATACGCAGTATTTT
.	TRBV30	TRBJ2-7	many	CAWTRDMSYEQYF	TGTGCCTGGACCCGGGACATGTCCTACGAGCAGTACTTC
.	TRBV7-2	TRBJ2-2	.	CASGGRPSNTGELFF	TGTGCCAGCGGGGGGCGGCCGTCGAACACCGGGGAGCTGTTTTTT
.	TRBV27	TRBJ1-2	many	CASSGGGTNYGYTF	TGTGCCAGCTCCGGCGGCGGAACTAACTATGGCTACACCTTC
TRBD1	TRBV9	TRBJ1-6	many	CASSLRGTGAGSPLHF	TGTGCCAGCAGCCTACGGGGGACAGGGGCTGGTTCACCCCTCCACTTT
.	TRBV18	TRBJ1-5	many	CASSRTDLNQPQHF	TGTGCCAGCTCTCGGACGGATCTCAATCAGCCCCAGCATTTT
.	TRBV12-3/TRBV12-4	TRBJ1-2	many	CASSLRGIGGGYTF	TGTGCCAGCAGTTTACGTGGGATCGGGGGAGGCTACACCTTC
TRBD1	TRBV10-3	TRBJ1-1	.	CAIRAGQGETEAFF	TGTGCCATCAGGGCGGGACAGGGAGAAACTGAAGCTTTCTTT
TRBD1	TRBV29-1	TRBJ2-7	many	CSVRGTGGLYEQYF	TGCAGCGTTCGCGGGACAGGGGGTTTATACGAGCAGTACTTC
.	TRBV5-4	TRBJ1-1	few	CASSSRGTPPKGTEAFF	TGTGCCAGCAGCTCCCGGGGGACACCTCCCAAAGGCACTGAAGCTTTCTTT
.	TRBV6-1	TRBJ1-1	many	CASSERSHTEAFF	TGTGCCAGCAGTGAAAGGAGCCACACTGAAGCTTTCTTT
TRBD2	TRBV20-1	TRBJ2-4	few	CSARIPTSGGPLNIQYF	TGCAGTGCTAGAATCCCGACTAGCGGGGGGCCTCTAAACATTCAGTACTTC
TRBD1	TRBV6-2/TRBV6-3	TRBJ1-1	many	CASSYSQGAFGNTEAFF	TGTGCCAGCAGTTACTCCCAGGGGGCGTTCGGGAACACTGAAGCTTTCTTT
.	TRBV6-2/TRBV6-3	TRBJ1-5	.	CAGGEYSNQPQHF	TGTGCCGGTGGGGAGTATAGCAATCAGCCCCAGCATTTT
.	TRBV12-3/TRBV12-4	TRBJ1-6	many	CASSLVRQGRNSPLHF	TGTGCCAGCAGTTTAGTACGGCAGGGTAGGAATTCACCCCTCCACTTT
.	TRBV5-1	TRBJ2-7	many	CASSPVEDEQYF	TGCGCCAGCAGCCCGGTAGAGGACGAGCAGTACTTC
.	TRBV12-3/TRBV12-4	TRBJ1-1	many	CASSRQVPGTEAFF	TGTGCCAGCAGTCGACAGGTCCCAGGCACTGAAGCTTTCTTT
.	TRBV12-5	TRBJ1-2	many	CASGRGSYGYTF	TGTGCTAGTGGTCGGGGTTCCTATGGCTACACCTTC
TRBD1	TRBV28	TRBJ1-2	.	CASQSLRQGDKSYGYTF	TGTGCCAGCCAGTCCCTGCGACAGGGCGATAAAAGTTATGGCTACACCTTC
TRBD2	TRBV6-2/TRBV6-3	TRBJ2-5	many	CASSEAGWETQYF	TGTGCCAGCAGTGAAGCGGGGTGGGAGACCCAGTACTTC
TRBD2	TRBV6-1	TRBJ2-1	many	CASSEWASGGINEQFF	TGTGCCAGCAGTGAATGGGCTAGCGGGGGGATAAATGAGCAGTTCTTC
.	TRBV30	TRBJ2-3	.	CAWSVTGGTSTDTQYF	TGTGCCTGGAGTGTAACTGGGGGGACTAGCACAGATACGCAGTATTTT
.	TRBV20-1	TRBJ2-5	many	CSAREARPVTGVWETQYF	TGCAGTGCTAGAGAGGCGAGGCCCGTCACGGGCGTTTGGGAGACCCAGTACTTC
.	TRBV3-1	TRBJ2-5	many	CASSLQRGGRETQYF	TGTGCCAGCAGCCTCCAGAGAGGGGGGCGTGAGACCCAGTACTTC
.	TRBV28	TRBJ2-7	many	CASSATYEQYF	TGTGCCAGCAGTGCTACCTACGAGCAGTACTTC
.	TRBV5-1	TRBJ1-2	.	CASSGTRRTF	TGCGCCAGCAGCGGCACTCGCCGCACCTTC
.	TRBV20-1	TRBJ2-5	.	CSASPGLETQYF	TGCAGTGCCAGCCCTGGCCTAGAGACCCAGTACTTC
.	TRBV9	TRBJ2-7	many	CASSVGSASSYEQYF	TGTGCCAGCAGCGTAGGTTCGGCAAGCTCCTACGAGCAGTACTTC
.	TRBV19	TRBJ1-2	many	CASVISSTWYGYTF	TGTGCCAGCGTTATCTCTTCTACGTGGTATGGCTACACCTTC
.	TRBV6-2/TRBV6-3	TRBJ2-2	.	CASSYLYPTGELFF	TGTGCCAGCAGTTATCTATACCCTACCGGGGAGCTGTTTTTT
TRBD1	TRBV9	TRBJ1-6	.	CASSGDRADNSPLHF	TGTGCCAGCAGCGGGGACAGGGCCGATAATTCACCCCTCCACTTT
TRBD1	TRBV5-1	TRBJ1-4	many	CASSWAVQGMGEKLFF	TGCGCCAGCAGCTGGGCGGTACAGGGGATGGGTGAAAAACTGTTTTTT
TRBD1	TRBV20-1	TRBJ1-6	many	CSADPGQGVSPLHF	TGCAGTGCCGACCCGGGACAGGGGGTTTCACCCCTCCACTTT
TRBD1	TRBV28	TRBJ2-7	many	CASTRGQHYEQYF	TGTGCCAGCACCCGGGGACAGCACTACGAGCAGTACTTC
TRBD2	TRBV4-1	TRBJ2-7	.	CASSQAPVAGGPNEQYF	TGCGCCAGCAGCCAAGCCCCCGTTGCGGGAGGGCCTAACGAGCAGTACTTC
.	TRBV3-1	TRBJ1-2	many	CASSRGGLQGYTF	TGTGCCAGCAGCCGTGGGGGATTACAGGGCTACACCTTC
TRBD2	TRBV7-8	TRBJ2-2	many	CASSPGLADTGELFF	TGTGCCAGCAGCCCCGGACTAGCTGACACCGGGGAGCTGTTTTTT
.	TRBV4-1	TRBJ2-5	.	CASSQDRTARLWAQYF	TGCGCCAGCAGCCAAGACCGGACAGCGCGTCTATGGGCCCAGTACTTC
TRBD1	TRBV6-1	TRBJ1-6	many	CASQAGGQRFIYNSPLHF	TGTGCCAGCCAAGCGGGGGGACAGCGTTTTATCTATAATTCACCCCTCCACTTT
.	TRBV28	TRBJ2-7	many	CASSQQGVGPYEQYF	TGTGCCAGCAGTCAACAAGGGGTGGGCCCCTACGAGCAGTACTTC